The rows below give T cell receptor beta chains drawn from one sample of a study of graft-versus-host responses after intestinal transplantation. Profiling relied on immunoSEQ multiplex PCR, and the TCRdb table lists in-frame clones only, not all of them. Among 60,000 to 75,000 clones listed, 89% were seen once. Sequencing used ileum tissue, obtained 357 days after transplant. The receptors were sampled from a human patient who received an intestinal transplant, so some T cells may come from the graft donor. Both conserved end residues are trimmed from each CDR3.

J gene,V gene,CDR3 protein
TRBJ2-5,TRBV15,ATSRDRGDQETQY
TRBJ2-1,TRBV10-3,AISELISGEINEQF
TRBJ1-4,TRBV6-6,ASSASRRLNEKLF
TRBJ2-7,TRBV5-1,ASSLGAAGAYEQY
TRBJ2-3,TRBV14,ASSAWRADTQY
TRBJ2-7,TRBV5-1,ASSFGTGFYEQY
TRBJ1-2,TRBV6-5,ASSYDDRTYGYT
TRBJ1-2,TRBV18,ASSPNAIPTKPSNYGYT
TRBJ2-7,TRBV6-6,ASSYKGTNYYEQY
TRBJ1-6,TRBV2,ASSVVGASSYNSPLH
TRBJ2-1,TRBV4-1,ASSQEAGSSYNEQF
TRBJ2-7,TRBV4-1,ASSQDPTGVGYEQY
TRBJ2-5,TRBV5-4,ASSTNSGGVETQY
TRBJ1-2,TRBV27,ASSFGQNYGYT
TRBJ1-1,TRBV6-5,ASMTGTGNTEAF
TRBJ2-3,TRBV25-1,ASSVPTGGFTDTQY
TRBJ1-1,TRBV6-1,ASSERENLATEAF
TRBJ2-3,TRBV4-2,ASSQDPRKDTQY
TRBJ2-3,TRBV9,ASSFSRDTDTQY
TRBJ2-1,TRBV14,ASSPGLGYNEQF
TRBJ2-1,TRBV6-4,ASSERGSSYNEQF
TRBJ2-7,TRBV5-1,ASSLGGRTYEQY
TRBJ2-1,TRBV6-1,ASSGLAGTYNEQF
TRBJ1-1,TRBV7-7,ASSLGWTENTEAF
TRBJ2-7,TRBV9,ASSPWGTPYEQY
TRBJ2-7,TRBV4-2,ASSQDLGQGNYEQY
TRBJ1-5,TRBV19,ASSIPRSAGKGPQH
TRBJ1-3,TRBV9,ASSVGGLSGNTIY
TRBJ2-7,TRBV4-1,ASSQDQWQGAYEQY
TRBJ2-7,TRBV28,ASSLPGQHYEQY
TRBJ1-3,TRBV29-1,SVEDRGQSGNTIY
TRBJ2-7,TRBV12-5,ASGYGGYEQY
TRBJ2-1,TRBV5-1,ASSFGAGSSYNEQF
TRBJ2-7,TRBV10-3,AISDSRANYEQY
TRBJ1-5,TRBV19,ASSIDRFQPQH
TRBJ2-7,TRBV4-1,ASSQEGLGSYEQY
TRBJ2-2,TRBV6-4,ASSTGTGTTGELF
TRBJ2-7,TRBV9,ASSVVDSTEQY
TRBJ1-6,TRBV7-2,ASSLDGTAYNSPLH